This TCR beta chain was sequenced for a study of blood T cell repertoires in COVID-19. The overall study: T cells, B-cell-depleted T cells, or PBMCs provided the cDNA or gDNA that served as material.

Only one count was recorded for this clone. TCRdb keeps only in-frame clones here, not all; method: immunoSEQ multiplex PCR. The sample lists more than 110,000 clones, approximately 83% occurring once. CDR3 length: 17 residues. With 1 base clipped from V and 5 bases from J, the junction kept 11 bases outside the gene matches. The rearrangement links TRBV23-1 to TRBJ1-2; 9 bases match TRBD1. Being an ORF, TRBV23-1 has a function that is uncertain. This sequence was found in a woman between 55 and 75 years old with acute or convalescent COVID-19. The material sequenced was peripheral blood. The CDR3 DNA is TGCGCCAGCAGTCAATGTCACCAGGGACAGGGAGATTATGGCTACACCTTC. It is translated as CASSQCHQGQGDYGYTF.